The clone carrying this T cell receptor (beta chain) appeared a few times. This entry comes from a study of T-cell reconstitution after alpha-beta-depleted transplantation in children. TCRbeta library construction was performed incorporating unique molecular identifiers. MiXCR, applied by TCRdb to the PCR reads, yields one record per CDR3 protein. Of 130,000 to 150,000 distinct CDR3 sequences listed, 8% to 10% are singletons. The V gene's germline CDR1 is DFQATT and CDR2 SNEGSKA (reference sequence). V lost 5 bases, J lost 8 bases, and 17 bases stayed unmatched. This CDR3 has 15 residues. The TCR comes from a female patient under 10 years old who had a stem cell transplant for congenital amegakaryocytic thrombocytopenia, so the T cells may come from the graft donor. V and J are TRBV20-1 and TRBJ1-2, with TRBD1 matching over 7 bases. The sample consisted of PBMCs, mostly from graft donor cells, taken 180 days after TCRalphabeta/CD19-depleted stem cell transplant. In DNA form, the CDR3 reads TGCAGTGCTGTCCAACTCCGACAGGGACCTTGGGGCTACACCTTC. As protein: CSAVQLRQGPWGYTF.